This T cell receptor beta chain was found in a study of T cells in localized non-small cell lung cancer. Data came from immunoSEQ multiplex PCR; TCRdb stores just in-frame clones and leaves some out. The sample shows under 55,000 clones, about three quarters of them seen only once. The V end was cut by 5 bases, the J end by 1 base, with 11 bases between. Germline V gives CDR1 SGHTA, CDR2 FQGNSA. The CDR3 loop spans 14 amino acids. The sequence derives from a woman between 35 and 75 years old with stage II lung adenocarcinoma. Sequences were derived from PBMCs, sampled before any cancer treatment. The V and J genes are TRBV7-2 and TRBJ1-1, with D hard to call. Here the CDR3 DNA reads TGTGCCAGCAGCCCCTCTTGGAGGAACACTGAAGCTTTCTTT. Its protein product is CASSPSWRNTEAFF.